These 6 T cell receptor beta chains were sequenced from one sample in a study of T cell responses to AZD1222 COVID-19 vaccine. The method was immunoSEQ multiplex PCR; TCRdb's version includes in-frame clones alone and lacks a portion of them. The table includes fewer than 200,000 clones, over 80% detected once. The sequences come from peripheral blood, collected on day 0 of AZD1222 vaccination. These receptor sequences come from an adult in good health.

CDR3 DNA: TGTGCCAGCAGCCTGGGGTCACACACAGATACGCAGTATTTT. Amino acids: CASSLGSHTDTQYF. The chain carries TRBV9 and TRBJ2-3, with D unclear. This CDR3 spans 14 amino acids. The germline gives CDR1 SGDLS, CDR2 YYNGEE. Trimming cost V 4 bases and J 2 bases, with 11 bases left between them.

Only one count was recorded for this clone. The chain carries TRBV7-2 and TRBJ2-3, with 7 nucleotides matching TRBD1. The CDR3 has 18 residues. Germline-derived CDR1 and CDR2 are SGHTA and FQGNSA. J lost 3 bases, V lost 4 bases, and 16 bases had no gene match. The CDR3 is CASSYDRVGAMVTDTQYF. CDR3 coding DNA: TGTGCCAGCAGCTACGACAGGGTAGGGGCTATGGTTACAGATACGCAGTATTTT.

The V and J genes are TRBV6-4 and TRBJ1-1; D is ambiguous. Germline assignment: CDR1 MRHNA and CDR2 SNTAGT. The CDR3 is 14 residues long. V was pared by 1 base and J by 5 bases, with 11 bases between. The DNA of the CDR3 is TGTGCCAGCAGTGACTGGCCGACCAGGACTGAAGCTTTCTTT. Protein sequence: CASSDWPTRTEAFF.

The rearrangement joins TRBV10-3 to TRBJ1-1; no definite D call. Trimming pared 8 bases from V and 0 bases from J, leaving 13 bases between. Germline assignment: CDR1 ENHRY and CDR2 SYGVKD. The CDR3 extends over 14 amino acids. The CDR3 nucleotides are TGTGCCATCGGGCCAGGCCTCATGAACACTGAAGCTTTCTTT. This encodes CAIGPGLMNTEAFF.

The chain has TRBV7-2 and TRBJ2-3, with D uncertain. With 6 bases removed from V and 0 bases from J, the gap between germline ends came to 13 bases. The CDR3 has 15 residues. The V gene's germline CDR1 is SGHTA and CDR2 FQGNSA. The CDR3 DNA reads as TGTGCCAGCAGTAAACTCGAGAGGAGCACAGATACGCAGTATTTT. Its protein is CASSKLERSTDTQYF.

In this sample, this clone turned up a few times. The V gene is TRBV5-4, the J gene TRBJ2-7; TRBD2 matches at 9 bases. CDR3 length: 15 residues. The junction had 4 bases not matched to a gene; V was cut back by 1 base and J by 2 bases. Germline loops: CDR1 SGHNT, CDR2 YYREEE (reference sequence). The DNA of the CDR3 is TGTGCCAGCAGCTTGACCAGCGGGAGGCCCTACGAGCAGTACTTC. Translated: CASSLTSGRPYEQYF.